The 9 T cell receptor beta chains presented below share a single source sample, sequenced in a study of CD8 T cells in ankylosing spondylitis. Points from the study as a whole: Roughly eight highly homologous variants made up a TCR beta motif, and this motif appeared characteristic of ankylosing spondylitis blood.

From the 5' RACE reads, TCRdb called clonotypes with MiXCR, one entry per CDR3 protein. The table records a few hundred thousand distinct CDR3 sequences, about a sixth of them present only once. Their antigens remain unidentified. The sample taken for sequencing was blood, either unsorted or a sorted T cell fraction (not recorded which). These receptor sequences come from a male donor with ankylosing spondylitis.

CDR3 sequence reads: CASGGTGSTGELFF. The CDR3 region has the DNA TGCGCCAGCGGGGGGACAGGGAGCACCGGGGAGCTGTTTTTT. The rearrangement links TRBV5-1 to TRBJ2-2, with 9 positions matching TRBD1. This CDR3 comprises 14 residues. Germline CDR1 is SGHRS and CDR2 is YFSETQ. The V gene end was trimmed by 7 bases and the J gene end by 4 bases; junction bases not matched to a gene: 5.

This clonotype was seen a few times. This chain's CDR3 is CASSQAASVHEQYF. The CDR3 nucleotides are TGTGCCAGCAGCCAAGCGGCTAGCGTACACGAGCAGTACTTC. V is TRBV3-1 and J is TRBJ2-7; TRBD2 might be the D (6 bases). CDR3 length: 14 residues. CDR1 and CDR2 from the germline V gene are LGHDT and YNNKEL (reference sequence). V lost 1 base and J lost 5, with 12 bases in between.

There are many counts of this clonotype. This chain links TRBV12-3 or TRBV12-4 with TRBJ2-1, with 8 bases lining up with TRBD2. CDR3 size: 14 residues. With V trimmed by 2 bases and J by 8 bases, 5 bases remained unmatched. The CDR3 is CASSLRGGIDEQFF. The CDR3 region has the DNA TGTGCCAGCAGTTTACGGGGGGGCATAGATGAGCAGTTCTTC.

The chain joins TRBV20-1 to TRBJ2-1; D is unclear. CDR3 length equals 11 residues. V was cut by 5 bases and J by 5 bases, with 7 bases left in between. The germline CDR1 and CDR2 sequences are DFQATT and SNEGSKA (reference sequence). The CDR3: CSAGIHNEQFF. CDR3 nucleotides: TGCAGTGCTGGTATCCACAATGAGCAGTTCTTC.

V and J are TRBV6-2 or TRBV6-3 and TRBJ2-7; either TRBD1 or TRBD2 may supply D (5 bases each). Germline loops: CDR1 MNHEY, CDR2 SVGEGT. Trimming cost V 8 bases and J 2 bases, with 16 bases left between them. The CDR3 runs to 14 residues. The CDR3, as DNA: TGTGCCAGCGGAAGTGGGACGTCAGCCTACGAGCAGTACTTC. It specifies CASGSGTSAYEQYF.

This clonotype was seen a handful of times. This chain links TRBV7-2 with TRBJ1-5; TRBD1 is a possible D gene (6 bases). The V and J ends lost 5 bases and 5 bases respectively, with 22 bases between them. The germline gives CDR1 SGHTA, CDR2 FQGNSA. The CDR3 has 17 residues. The CDR3: CASSLGTPAGMYQPQHF. The CDR3 bases are TGTGCCAGCAGCCTAGGGACACCGGCCGGCATGTATCAGCCCCAGCATTTT.

The CDR3 region has the DNA TGTGCCAGCAGTCATGGACAGGGGGCAGGAACTGAAGCTTTCTTT. As protein: CASSHGQGAGTEAFF. V usage is TRBV12-3 or TRBV12-4 and J usage is TRBJ1-1; 11 bases map to TRBD1. V shed 5 bases and J 5 bases; nucleotides not matched to a gene: 7. The CDR3 spans 15 residues.

This clonotype was counted between two and nine times. J is TRBJ1-2 and V is TRBV29-1; 9 positions match TRBD1. V gave up 1 base and J gave up 5 bases; unmatched junction bases: 11. The germline CDR1 and CDR2 sequences are SQVTM and ANQGSEA. The CDR3 totals 16 residues. CDR3 protein: CSVEVLGQGAWYGYTF. Written as DNA, the CDR3 is TGCAGCGTTGAAGTATTGGGACAGGGTGCTTGGTATGGCTACACCTTC.

There are many counts of this clonotype. J is TRBJ1-1 and V is TRBV18, with a tentative D call TRBD1 (6 bases). The CDR3 extends over 16 amino acids. The V and J ends lost 3 bases and 1 base respectively, with 15 bases between them. CDR1 is KGHSH, CDR2 LQKENI, per germline. The CDR3 coding sequence is TGTGCCAGCTCACCCCAGGGGATTGGGAGGAACACTGAAGCTTTCTTT. It yields the protein CASSPQGIGRNTEAFF.